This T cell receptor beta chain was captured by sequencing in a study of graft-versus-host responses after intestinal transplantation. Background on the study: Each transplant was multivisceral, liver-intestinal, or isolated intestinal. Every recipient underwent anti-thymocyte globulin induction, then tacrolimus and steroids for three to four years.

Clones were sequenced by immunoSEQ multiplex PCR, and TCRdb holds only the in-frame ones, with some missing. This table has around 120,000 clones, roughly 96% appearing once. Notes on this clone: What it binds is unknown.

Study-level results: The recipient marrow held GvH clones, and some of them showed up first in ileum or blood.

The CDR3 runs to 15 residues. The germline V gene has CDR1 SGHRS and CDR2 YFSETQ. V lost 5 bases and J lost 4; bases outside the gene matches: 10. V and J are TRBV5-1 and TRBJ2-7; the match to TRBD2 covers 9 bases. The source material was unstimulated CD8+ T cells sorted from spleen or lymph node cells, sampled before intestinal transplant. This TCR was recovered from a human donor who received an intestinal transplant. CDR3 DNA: TGCGCCAGCAGTCTTATTAGCGGGAGTCATTACGAGCAGTACTTC. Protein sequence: CASSLISGSHYEQYF.